This T cell receptor beta chain was found in a study of T cells in Graves' hyperthyroidism and ophthalmopathy. Whole-study findings and limits: In validation, the model predicted ophthalmopathy. These predictions came a median around 5.9 months before onset. A 13 V-J signature model discriminated ophthalmopathy versus stable hyperthyroidism.

Using RNA transcripts as the source, TCR beta CDR3 regions were amplified. With the HTBI primer set, the TCR CDR3 went through a first round of RT-PCR. Using its own MiXCR run on the multiplex PCR reads, TCRdb lists one record per CDR3 protein. This sample carries about 98,000 distinct CDR3 sequences, around 40% of them seen once, and the ten largest clones take about 10%. There are 14 residues in the CDR3. Germline-derived CDR1 and CDR2 are MNHEY and SMNVEV (reference sequence). The V gene end was trimmed by 4 bases and the J gene end by 3 bases; junction bases not matched to a gene: 5. Not enrolled were patients with uncontrolled infection, other autoimmune disease, pregnancy or lactation. There are many counts of this clonotype. No antigen is known for it.

The TCR originated in a woman under 40 with Graves' hyperthyroidism. The genes are TRBV27 and TRBJ2-7; 8 nucleotides align to TRBD2. Input material: peripheral blood or thyroid tissue (not recorded which). In nucleotides, the CDR3 is TGTGCCAGCAGTTATAGCGGGACCGGCTACGAGCAGTACTTC. Its protein product is CASSYSGTGYEQYF.